These 27 T cell receptor beta chains share one sample of origin, sequenced in a study of blood T cell repertoires in COVID-19 (dated by TCRdb to about 2020). Libraries were constructed by the immunoSEQ multiplex PCR assay. What TCRdb holds here is the immuneACCESS table cut down to in-frame rearrangements. Part of the clones is not present; checked against another copy, under half of the missing clones reflect an unresolved V gene, and the others are unexplained. The sample table records 160,000 or so clones; less than 90% of these occur just once. The ten largest clones add up to 3.5% to 4% of the sample. The sequenced material came from peripheral blood. The receptors here all came from a woman in her 70s with acute or convalescent COVID-19.

The V gene is TRBV7-2, the J gene TRBJ2-2, with a tentative D call TRBD2 (5 bases). This CDR3 spans 15 amino acids. Germline values: CDR1 SGHTA, CDR2 FQGNSA. Trimming left V 5 bases short and J 1 base short, with 11 bases between. The CDR3 sequence is CASSGLAVNTGELFF. CDR3 nucleotides: TGTGCCAGCAGCGGACTGGCGGTGAACACCGGGGAGCTGTTTTTT.

This chain connects TRBV7-2 to TRBJ2-5; D might be TRBD2 (7 bases). The length of the CDR3 is 18 residues. CDR1 and CDR2 from the germline V gene are SGHTA and FQGNSA. Trimming pared 1 base from V and 5 bases from J, leaving 23 bases between. CDR3 nucleotides: TGTGCCAGCAGCTTAGTGTCTACTGGGGGGGCGAGGTGGGAGACCCAGTACTTC. As protein: CASSLVSTGGARWETQYF.

V and J are TRBV5-1 and TRBJ1-2; 7 bases agree with TRBD1. The germline gives CDR1 SGHRS, CDR2 YFSETQ. This CDR3 has 15 amino acids. V shed 0 bases, J shed 4 bases, and the junction held 6 bases outside the gene matches. In nucleotides, the CDR3 is TGCGCCAGCAGCTTGGGGGGACAGCCTCGCTATGGCTACACCTTC. Residues: CASSLGGQPRYGYTF.

The chain carries TRBV5-1 and TRBJ2-3, with D uncertain. The CDR3 totals 15 residues. The germline V and J ends were trimmed by 0 bases and 0 bases, with 8 bases remaining between them. Germline V gives CDR1 SGHRS, CDR2 YFSETQ. The CDR3 DNA is TGCGCCAGCAGCTTGGCGTCACAAAGCACAGATACGCAGTATTTT. As protein: CASSLASQSTDTQYF.

The rearrangement links TRBV10-3 to TRBJ2-1, with TRBD2 identical over 14 bases. Looked up from germline, CDR1 is ENHRY and CDR2 is SYGVKD. CDR3 size: 18 residues. V shed 0 bases, J shed 5 bases, and the junction held 6 bases outside the gene matches. CDR3 bases: TGTGCCATCAGTGAGTCTTTACCGGGACTAGCGGGAGACAATGAGCAGTTCTTC. Its translation is CAISESLPGLAGDNEQFF.

The V call is TRBV9, the J call TRBJ2-3; D might be TRBD1 (6 bases). The V and J ends lost 3 bases and 1 base respectively, with 12 bases between them. In germline, CDR1 is SGDLS, CDR2 YYNGEE. The CDR3 runs to 15 residues. The CDR3 coding sequence is TGTGCCAGCAGCGGTTGGGGGCGCGGCACAGATACGCAGTATTTT. As protein: CASSGWGRGTDTQYF.

This chain links TRBV3-1 (or the pseudogene TRBV3-2) with TRBJ2-2, with 13 bases aligning to TRBD2. Germline CDR1 and CDR2: LGHDT and YNNKEL (reference sequence). The CDR3 has 16 amino acids. V trimming: 4 bases; J trimming: 4 bases; junction bases outside the gene matches: 3. Written as DNA, the CDR3 is TGTGCCAGCAGCCGAGGACTAGCGGGAGTCACCGGGGAGCTGTTTTTT. It codes for CASSRGLAGVTGELFF.

This chain uses TRBV5-6 with TRBJ2-2; D is perhaps TRBD1 (6 bases). This CDR3 spans 16 amino acids. V lost 1 base, J lost 1 base, and 11 bases lay in between. Germline V gives CDR1 SGHDT, CDR2 YYEEEE. The CDR3 protein is CASSLFTGMNTGELFF. DNA for the CDR3: TGTGCCAGCAGCTTGTTCACAGGGATGAACACCGGGGAGCTGTTTTTT.

The chain combines TRBV7-2 with TRBJ1-2; weak D call: TRBD1 (5 bases). V was pared by 1 base and J by 4 bases, with 13 bases between. Germline V gene sequence: CDR1 SGHTA, CDR2 FQGNSA. CDR3 length: 15 amino acids. CDR3: CASSLVAGLGYGYTF. The CDR3 DNA is TGTGCCAGCAGCTTAGTGGCAGGGCTGGGCTATGGCTACACCTTC.

CDR3 residues: CASSHRVSKNIQYF. CDR3 nucleotides: TGTGCCAGCAGCCACAGGGTTTCCAAAAACATTCAGTACTTC. The gene calls are TRBV7-2 and TRBJ2-4, with D maybe TRBD1 (6 bases). The ends were cut back, 5 bases at V and 2 bases at J, with 10 bases in the middle. This CDR3 spans 14 amino acids. The germline V gene encodes CDR1 SGHTA and CDR2 FQGNSA.

The chain links TRBV28 to TRBJ2-7, with D possibly matching TRBD2 (7 bases). V dropped 8 bases and J dropped 7 bases, with 15 bases sitting between them. The CDR3 is 12 residues long. The germline CDR1 and CDR2 sequences are MDHEN and SYDVKM. This CDR3 is CASGGGAREQYF. For the CDR3, the DNA is TGTGCCAGCGGTGGGGGGGCACGTGAGCAGTACTTC.

This chain links TRBV6-5 with TRBJ1-2; D is possibly TRBD1 (5 bases). Trimming took 6 bases from V and 3 from J, leaving 14 bases between them. This CDR3 is built from 14 residues. Looked up from germline, CDR1 is MNHEY and CDR2 is SVGAGI. CDR3 DNA sequence: TGTGCCAGCAGAAGACAGCGGGGGGACTATGGCTACACCTTC. Protein product: CASRRQRGDYGYTF.

The rearrangement uses TRBV15 and TRBJ2-1; D remains ambiguous. Trimming took 6 bases from V and 12 from J, leaving 18 bases between them. Germline CDR1 LNHNV, CDR2 YYDKDF (reference sequence). There are 13 residues in the CDR3. CDR3: CATRGPPGSGQFF. The DNA for the CDR3 is TGTGCCACCAGGGGCCCCCCTGGTTCTGGGCAGTTCTTC.

The chain joins TRBV28 to TRBJ1-2, with D tentatively TRBD1 (5 bases). Between the trimmed V and J ends, which lost 3 bases and 6 bases, there was a span of 8 bases. The CDR3 sequence is 12 residues long. The germline gives CDR1 MDHEN, CDR2 SYDVKM. This chain's CDR3 is CASSFKGNGYTF. For the CDR3, the DNA is TGTGCCAGCAGTTTCAAGGGGAATGGCTACACCTTC.

The chain couples TRBV4-2 to TRBJ1-5; 9 positions agree with TRBD1. Trimming removed 3 bases from V and 1 base from J; junction bases left unmatched: 4. The CDR3 sequence is 16 residues long. The germline V gene has CDR1 LGHNA and CDR2 YNFKEQ. DNA of the CDR3: TGTGCCAGCAGCCATCCGACAGGGGGGAGCAATCAGCCCCAGCATTTT. As protein: CASSHPTGGSNQPQHF.

The J gene is TRBJ2-7, the V gene TRBV21-1; TRBD2 is taken as the D call from the table, unchecked against the DNA. TRBV21-1 is an annotated pseudogene. This CDR3 has 13 amino acids. CDR3 coding DNA: TGTGCCAGCAGCTCGGGGAGCTGCGCCGAGCAGTACTTC. Encoded protein: CASSSGSCAEQYF.

The chain employs TRBV5-3 and TRBJ1-4; TRBD1 is a possible D gene (5 bases). TRBV5-3 belongs to the ORF category, with a function that is uncertain. V was cut by 4 bases and J by 0 bases, with 16 bases left in between. The CDR3 loop spans 17 amino acids. The CDR3 here is CARSPGGGCATNEKLFF. CDR3 DNA: TGTGCCAGAAGCCCTGGCGGGGGTTGCGCAACTAATGAAAAACTGTTTTTT.

V gene TRBV9 combines with J gene TRBJ2-3, with D tentatively TRBD2 (5 bases). The CDR3 covers 15 residues. The germline V gene encodes CDR1 SGDLS and CDR2 YYNGEE. The V end was cut by 6 bases, the J end by 5 bases, with 19 bases between. DNA of the CDR3: TGTGCCAGCAACCCGACCGGGATCGCGGTAGATACGCAGTATTTT. Translated: CASNPTGIAVDTQYF.

The rearrangement links TRBV27 to TRBJ2-7; TRBD1 matches at 8 bases. Germline V gives CDR1 MNHEY, CDR2 SMNVEV (reference sequence). The V gene end was trimmed by 5 bases and the J gene end by 4 bases; junction bases not matched to a gene: 7. CDR3 size: 14 residues. CDR3: CASSPRTGRYEQYF. The CDR3 DNA reads as TGTGCCAGCAGTCCCCGGACAGGGCGGTACGAGCAGTACTTC.

J is TRBJ1-2 and V is TRBV5-6; the D is unclear. CDR1 and CDR2 (germline): SGHDT, YYEEEE. This CDR3 is built from 13 residues. The V end was cut by 6 bases, the J end by 2 bases, with 11 bases between. CDR3 amino acids: CASKRDANYGYTF. CDR3 DNA: TGTGCCAGCAAGAGGGATGCGAACTATGGCTACACCTTC.

Comment on this clone: An end of the junction does not agree with germline; a read error may underlie this. The chain couples TRBV5-4 to TRBJ2-5; 9 positions agree with TRBD1. Looked up from germline, CDR1 is SGHNT and CDR2 is YYREEE (reference sequence). The length of the CDR3 is 15 residues. The CDR3 coding sequence is TGTGCCAGTGCGAAAGCCGGGACAGGGCAAGAGAACCAGTACTTC. It codes for CASAKAGTGQENQYF.

The chain joins TRBV5-1 to TRBJ1-5; the D is unclear. Germline CDR1 reads SGHRS; CDR2 reads YFSETQ. The CDR3 contains 13 residues. The V and J ends lost 4 bases and 7 bases respectively, with 12 bases between them. This CDR3 is CASSPERGQPQHF. The CDR3 DNA reads TGCGCCAGCAGCCCGGAACGGGGACAGCCCCAGCATTTT.

V is TRBV9 and J is TRBJ2-2; D is possibly TRBD2 (6 bases). V was clipped by 0 bases and J by 1 base, with 10 bases between them. Germline V gene data show CDR1 as SGDLS and CDR2 as YYNGEE. CDR3 length: 16 amino acids. The DNA for the CDR3 is TGTGCCAGCAGCGTAGAGAGCGGGCGGAACACCGGGGAGCTGTTTTTT. Residues: CASSVESGRNTGELFF. The whole variable domain, remainder taken from reference TRBV9 and TRBJ2-2, is DSGVTQTPKHLITATGQRVTLRCSPRSGDLSVYWYQQSLDQGLQFLIQYYNGEERAKGNILERFSAQQFPDLHSELNLSSLELGDSALYFCASSVESGRNTGELFFGEGSRLTVL.

The chain carries TRBV6-5 and TRBJ2-2; no reliable D call. The CDR3 has 12 residues. From germline, CDR1 is MNHEY and CDR2 SVGAGI. V was cut by 6 bases and J by 3 bases, with 5 bases left in between. The CDR3 reads CASRAYTGELFF. The CDR3 nucleotides are TGTGCCAGCAGAGCTTACACCGGGGAGCTGTTTTTT.

The table lists this clone with a count of one. This chain connects TRBV14 to TRBJ2-1; 8 bases are shared with TRBD1. The CDR3 sequence is 17 residues long. Trimming cost V 0 bases and J 4 bases; bases outside gene matches: 8. Germline lookup yields CDR1 SGHDN and CDR2 FVKESK. For the CDR3, the DNA is TGTGCCAGCAGCCAAGATCGTTTGGACAGGGAATACAATGAGCAGTTCTTC. This gives the protein CASSQDRLDREYNEQFF.

The sample holds a few counts of this clone. This sequence joins TRBV9 and TRBJ1-2; 7 bases line up with TRBD1. The CDR3 loop spans 16 amino acids. Germline values: CDR1 SGDLS, CDR2 YYNGEE. Trimming at V came to 3 bases and at J to 1 base, leaving 9 bases not matched to a gene. CDR3 in amino acids: CASSAQTGLDNYGYTF. The CDR3 DNA reads as TGTGCCAGCAGCGCGCAGACAGGGCTTGATAACTATGGCTACACCTTC.

The chain uses TRBV5-6 and TRBJ1-2; TRBD1 matches at 9 bases. J gave up 4 bases and V 4 bases, and 2 bases lay outside the gene matches. The CDR3 extends over 13 amino acids. Germline lookup yields CDR1 SGHDT and CDR2 YYEEEE. The CDR3 protein is CASSQTGGYGYTF. CDR3 bases: TGTGCCAGCAGCCAGACAGGGGGCTATGGCTACACCTTC.